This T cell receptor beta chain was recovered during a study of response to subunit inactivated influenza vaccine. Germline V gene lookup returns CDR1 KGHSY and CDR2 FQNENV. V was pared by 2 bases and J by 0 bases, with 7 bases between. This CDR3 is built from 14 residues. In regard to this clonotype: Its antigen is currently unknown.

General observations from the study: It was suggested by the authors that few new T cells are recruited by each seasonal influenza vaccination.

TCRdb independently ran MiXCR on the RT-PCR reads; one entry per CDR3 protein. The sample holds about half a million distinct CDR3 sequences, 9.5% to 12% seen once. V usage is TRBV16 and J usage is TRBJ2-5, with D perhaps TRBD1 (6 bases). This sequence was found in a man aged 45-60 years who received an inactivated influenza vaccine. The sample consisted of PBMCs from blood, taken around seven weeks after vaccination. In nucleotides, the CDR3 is TGTGCCAGCAGCCAAGGACAGCACCAAGAGACCCAGTACTTC. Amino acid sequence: CASSQGQHQETQYF.